One and the same sample provided the 30 T cell receptor beta chains below, sequenced in a study of blood T cell repertoires in COVID-19. Generated by immunoSEQ multiplex PCR, the TCRdb table keeps only in-frame clones and is missing some. Of approximately 390,000 clones in the sample, around 90% are singletons; the top ten hold about 6.5%. The material sequenced was peripheral blood. The receptors stem from a man between 18 and 35 years old with active or convalescent COVID-19.

This clone was seen only once. An end of the junction differs from the germline gene, which may be a read error. The V and J genes are TRBV7-2 and TRBJ2-6, with D possibly being TRBD1 (6 bases). The CDR3 runs 13 residues. Germline CDR1 is SGHTA and CDR2 is FQGNSA. Here the CDR3 reads CATRGIGANVLTF. The CDR3 nucleotides read TGTGCCACAAGGGGGATCGGGGCCAACGTGCTGACTTTC.

The chain carries TRBV5-6 and TRBJ2-7; a weak D match, TRBD2 (6 bases). CDR1 is SGHDT and CDR2 is YYEEEE in the germline V gene. Between the trimmed V and J ends, which lost 4 bases and 5 bases, there was a span of 19 bases. The CDR3 has 15 residues. This chain's CDR3 is CASSKAWRASNEQYF. CDR3 nucleotide sequence: TGTGCCAGCAGCAAGGCGTGGAGGGCGAGCAACGAGCAGTACTTC.

The rearrangement links TRBV19 to TRBJ1-5; 9 bases match TRBD1. Looked up from germline, CDR1 is LNHDA and CDR2 is SQIVND (reference sequence). With 4 bases clipped from V and 5 bases from J, the junction kept 6 bases outside the gene matches. The CDR3 contains 15 residues. CDR3 sequence (DNA): TGTGCCAGTAGTACCCCGGGACAGGGCTATCAGCCCCAGCATTTT. It encodes CASSTPGQGYQPQHF.

The chain employs TRBV12-2 and TRBJ1-2; the table's D call of TRBD1 was not tested on the DNA. TRBV12-2 is a recognized pseudogene. There are 14 residues in the CDR3. The CDR3 loop reads CASKTDDPHYGYTF. CDR3 coding DNA: TGTGCAAGCAAGACAGACGACCCTCACTATGGCTACACCTTC.

The genes are TRBV5-1 and TRBJ1-1; D perhaps matches TRBD1 (6 bases). Germline-derived CDR1 and CDR2 are SGHRS and YFSETQ. CDR3 size: 14 residues. Trimming left V 0 bases short and J 3 bases short, with 9 bases between. CDR3 DNA sequence: TGCGCCAGCAGCTTGGCCAAGGGGGACACTGAAGCTTTCTTT. Translated: CASSLAKGDTEAFF.

The rearrangement uses TRBV19 and TRBJ2-7; D not resolved. Trimming stripped 6 bases from V and 5 bases from J, with 14 bases between. The CDR3 has 13 amino acids. CDR1 is LNHDA, CDR2 SQIVND, per germline (reference sequence). CDR3 nucleotides: TGTGCCAGTAGCCTTTCCGGGTTCGACGAGCAGTACTTC. Translated: CASSLSGFDEQYF.

This clone was recorded a few times. The rearrangement joins TRBV11-2 to TRBJ1-3; D uncertain. Germline CDR1 SGHAT, CDR2 FQNNGV. The V and J ends lost 5 bases and 0 bases respectively, with 8 bases between them. The CDR3 has 14 amino acids. In DNA, the CDR3 is TGTGCCAGCAGCCAGACTTCCTCTGGAAACACCATATATTTT. It specifies CASSQTSSGNTIYF.

This clone was counted a few times. The rearrangement uses TRBV28 and TRBJ2-1; 9 nucleotides align to TRBD1. Trimming removed 7 bases from V and 1 base from J; junction bases left unmatched: 2. Per the germline V gene, CDR1 is MDHEN and CDR2 is SYDVKM. The CDR3 is 14 amino acids. Here the CDR3 DNA reads TGTGCCAGCAAAGACAGGGGGTCCTACAATGAGCAGTTCTTC. Translating it yields CASKDRGSYNEQFF.

This clone was picked up one time. This chain connects TRBV19 to TRBJ1-1; the D is unclear. Trimming left V 5 bases short and J 2 bases short, with 9 bases between. The CDR3 sequence is 13 residues long. Germline lookup yields CDR1 LNHDA and CDR2 SQIVND (reference sequence). The CDR3 sequence is CASSYTENTEAFF. The CDR3 region has the DNA TGTGCCAGTAGTTATACAGAAAACACTGAAGCTTTCTTT.

This chain links TRBV7-3 with TRBJ2-7; 7 nucleotides match TRBD1. The CDR3 has 13 residues. Germline V gene lookup returns CDR1 SGHTA and CDR2 FQGTGA. V lost 4 bases to trimming and J lost 5 bases; unmatched junction nucleotides: 5. The CDR3 spells CASSSYRGNEQYF. The CDR3 bases are TGTGCCAGCAGCTCGTACAGGGGCAACGAGCAGTACTTC. Looking up the rest from reference TRBV7-3 and TRBJ2-7 gives the full variable domain: GAGVSQTPSNKVTEKGKYVELRCDPISGHTALYWYRQSLGQGPEFLIYFQGTGAADDSGLPNDRFFAVRPEGSVSTLKIQRTERGDSAVYLCASSSYRGNEQYFGPGTRLTVT.

The count of this clone is one. This sequence joins TRBV6-2 or TRBV6-3 and TRBJ1-2, with D perhaps matching TRBD1 (5 bases). Trimming left V 5 bases short and J 8 bases short, with 12 bases between. Germline lookup yields CDR1 MNHEY and CDR2 SVGEGT. CDR3 length: 12 residues. CDR3 nucleotide sequence: TGTGCCAGCAGTCAGGACAATCAGGGCTACACCTTC. It yields the protein CASSQDNQGYTF.

V usage is TRBV7-3 and J usage is TRBJ2-1; D may be TRBD2 (5 bases). Germline V gene lookup returns CDR1 SGHTA and CDR2 FQGTGA. The CDR3 covers 16 residues. The V gene lost 1 base and the J gene lost 0 bases, with 10 bases spanning the gap. The CDR3 is CASSLISGSSYNEQFF. The CDR3 DNA is TGTGCCAGCAGCTTAATTTCGGGATCCTCCTACAATGAGCAGTTCTTC.

This sequence joins TRBV4-3 and TRBJ2-3; TRBD1 might be the D (5 bases). The germline V gene encodes CDR1 LGHNA and CDR2 YSLEER. The CDR3 totals 16 residues. Trimming left V 0 bases short and J 3 bases short, with 13 bases between. The CDR3 protein is CASSQEGPGWTDTQYF. The CDR3 DNA follows: TGCGCCAGCAGCCAAGAAGGGCCAGGGTGGACAGATACGCAGTATTTT.

The chain has TRBV4-3 and TRBJ1-2; D unresolved. CDR3 length: 14 residues. CDR1 is LGHNA and CDR2 is YSLEER in the germline V gene. V lost 0 bases and J 8 bases, leaving 13 bases between the germline ends. CDR3 nucleotide sequence: TGCGCCAGCAGCCAAGATGGCAGGAAAGACGGCTACACCTTC. Its protein product is CASSQDGRKDGYTF.

V is TRBV7-2 and J is TRBJ2-3, with 10 bases that match TRBD2. Germline V gene lookup returns CDR1 SGHTA and CDR2 FQGNSA. The CDR3 consists of 16 residues. After removal of 3 bases from V and 1 base from J, the junction contained 4 bases not matched to a gene. The CDR3 sequence: CASSFIAGGRTDTQYF. The CDR3 coding sequence is TGTGCCAGCAGCTTTATAGCGGGGGGACGCACAGATACGCAGTATTTT. Full variable domain (missing parts from reference TRBV7-2 and TRBJ2-3): GAGVSQSPSNKVTEKGKDVELRCDPISGHTALYWYRQSLGQGLEFLIYFQGNSAPDKSGLPSDRFSAERTGGSVSTLTIQRTQQEDSAVYLCASSFIAGGRTDTQYFGPGTRLTVL.

J is TRBJ2-7 and V is TRBV7-2; a possible D gene is TRBD1 (6 bases). This CDR3 is 15 amino acids long. CDR1 is SGHTA and CDR2 is FQGNSA in the germline V gene. V was pared by 2 bases and J by 3 bases, with 14 bases between. The CDR3 DNA follows: TGTGCCAGCAGCTTAAACTGGGGGCAGGGCTACGAGCAGTACTTC. Amino acid sequence: CASSLNWGQGYEQYF.

The V call is TRBV7-2, the J call TRBJ2-3; possibly TRBD1 for D (5 bases). V was clipped by 5 bases and J by 4 bases, with 16 bases between them. Per germline, CDR1 SGHTA and CDR2 FQGNSA. The CDR3 length is 15 residues. The CDR3 DNA reads as TGTGCCAGCAGCCAAGGGGTTTCCGGTTCAGATACGCAGTATTTT. Protein sequence: CASSQGVSGSDTQYF.

The chain uses TRBV7-9 and TRBJ1-3; D uncertain. Per the germline V gene, CDR1 is SEHNR and CDR2 is FQNEAQ (reference sequence). V shed 7 bases and J shed 0 bases, with 13 bases lying between them. The CDR3 is made up of 15 amino acids. CDR3 bases: TGTGCCAGCATCAAAAGTAGCACCTCTGGAAACACCATATATTTT. It specifies CASIKSSTSGNTIYF.

V and J are TRBV5-8 and TRBJ2-3; 13 positions match TRBD2. Germline V gene sequence: CDR1 SGHTS, CDR2 YDEGEE. Unmatched junction bases numbered 2, after V lost 4 bases and J lost 3 bases. The CDR3 has 15 amino acids. The CDR3 DNA sequence: TGTGCCAGCAGCACTAGCGGGGGGGCGACAGATACGCAGTATTTT. Its translation is CASSTSGGATDTQYF.

The rearrangement links TRBV7-9 to TRBJ1-1, with 12 bases fitting TRBD1. Germline values: CDR1 SEHNR, CDR2 FQNEAQ (reference sequence). This CDR3 region has 18 residues. With V trimmed by 7 bases and J by 0 bases, 12 bases remained unmatched. The CDR3 reads CASILVTGTGGMNTEAFF. The CDR3 DNA reads as TGTGCCAGCATCCTAGTAACCGGGACAGGGGGCATGAACACTGAAGCTTTCTTT.

In the case of this clone: A junction boundary mismatches the germline segment, possibly from a read error. The CDR3 DNA follows: TGTGCTAGCAGCTTAGGCTCGGGACAGGGTACTGGGGCCAACGTCCTGACTTTC. Its translation: CASSLGSGQGTGANVLTF. The chain recombines TRBV7-7 with TRBJ2-6; 9 bases fit TRBD1. The germline CDR1 and CDR2 sequences are SSHAT and FNYEAQ (reference sequence). The length of the CDR3 is 18 residues.

V gene TRBV5-1 combines with J gene TRBJ2-1; TRBD2 matches at 8 bases. Germline trimming cut 4 bases from V and 8 bases from J; bases unmatched to any gene: 14. Germline values: CDR1 SGHRS, CDR2 YFSETQ. This CDR3 region has 16 residues. CDR3: CASSLRRWGAGDEQFF. In nucleotides, the CDR3 is TGCGCCAGCAGCCTGCGGCGGTGGGGAGCGGGGGATGAGCAGTTCTTC.

V gene TRBV3-1 (or the pseudogene TRBV3-2) combines with J gene TRBJ1-5; 7 bases fit TRBD1. CDR3 length: 14 residues. Trimming removed 4 bases from V and 6 bases from J; junction bases left unmatched: 6. The germline CDR1 and CDR2 sequences are LGHDT and YNNKEL (reference sequence). The CDR3 DNA reads TGTGCCAGCAGCCCAGACAGGGTTCCTCAGCCCCAGCATTTT. Amino acid sequence: CASSPDRVPQPQHF.

The rearrangement joins TRBV27 to TRBJ1-2; 8 bases line up with TRBD1. V dropped 5 bases and J dropped 4; count of bases not matched to a gene: 12. CDR1 is MNHEY, CDR2 SMNVEV, per germline (reference sequence). The CDR3 extends over 16 amino acids. In nucleotides, the CDR3 is TGTGCCAGCAGTAACGCCGGGGACAGGACACCCTATGGCTACACCTTC. Its protein is CASSNAGDRTPYGYTF.

The gene calls are TRBV7-8 and TRBJ2-3, with TRBD1 as a possible D gene (5 bases). The CDR3 is 16 amino acids. V lost 1 base, J lost 2 bases, and 13 bases lay in between. The germline gives CDR1 SGHVS, CDR2 FQNEAQ. The CDR3 loop is CASSLVVSGPTDTQYF. CDR3 DNA: TGTGCCAGCAGCTTAGTGGTGTCAGGGCCCACAGATACGCAGTATTTT.

The V gene is TRBV28, the J gene TRBJ1-2, with 8 nucleotides matching TRBD1. CDR3 length: 15 residues. The J segment lost 1 base and the V segment lost 5 bases, leaving 6 bases of the junction unmatched. Per germline, CDR1 MDHEN and CDR2 SYDVKM. The CDR3 coding sequence is TGTGCCAGCAGTCCAGACAGGGGCCTTAACTATGGCTACACCTTC. Its translation: CASSPDRGLNYGYTF.

Turning to this clone: A read error may produce the germline difference seen at one junction end. The genes are TRBV7-8 and TRBJ2-6, with TRBD1 matching 8 bases. The germline V gene has CDR1 SGHVS and CDR2 FQNEAQ. This CDR3 spans 19 amino acids. CDR3 nucleotides: TGTGCCAGCAGCCCGTCCTGGACAGGGCCAAGCTCTGGGGCCAACGTGCTGACTTTC. Protein: CASSPSWTGPSSGANVLTF.

This clone was detected only a few times. The gene calls are TRBV6-2 or TRBV6-3 and TRBJ1-3; D unclear. The ends were cut back, 6 bases at V and 0 bases at J, with 6 bases in the middle. Germline CDR1 MNHEY, CDR2 SVGEGT. The CDR3 has 13 amino acids. The CDR3 bases are TGTGCCAGCAGCCCTCGCTCTGGAAACACCATATATTTT. Translation gives CASSPRSGNTIYF.

This chain joins TRBV7-7 and TRBJ2-1, with TRBD2 identical over 7 bases. Germline V CDR1 and CDR2: SSHAT, FNYEAQ (reference sequence). The CDR3 consists of 14 residues. The ends lost 1 base at V and 6 bases at J; junction bases unmatched: 3. CDR3 residues: CASSLDGGTNEQFF. CDR3 in DNA: TGTGCCAGCAGCTTAGACGGGGGGACCAATGAGCAGTTCTTC. Variable domain in full (rest from reference TRBV7-7 and TRBJ2-1): GAGVSQSPRYKVTKRGQDVTLRCDPISSHATLYWYQQALGQGPEFLTYFNYEAQPDKSGLPSDRFSAERPEGSISTLTIQRTEQRDSAMYRCASSLDGGTNEQFFGPGTRLTVL.

This clone was seen more than once but under ten times. V gene TRBV24-1 combines with J gene TRBJ2-7, with D perhaps matching TRBD2 (6 bases). This CDR3 region has 13 residues. V was cut by 7 bases and J by 0 bases, with 9 bases left in between. Per germline, CDR1 KGHDR and CDR2 SFDVKD. CDR3 bases: TGTGCCACCAGGGCGGGGAGCTCCTACGAGCAGTACTTC. It specifies CATRAGSSYEQYF.